The 7 T cell receptor beta chains listed next were all sequenced from one sample in a study of shared clonotypes between healthy human individuals (TCRdb year 2020). CD8 naive samples were obtained by positive selection for CCR7 among CD45RO-negative cells, yielding a CD45RA+CCR7+ population from which TemRA cells were excluded. Library preparation used the immunoSEQ multiplex PCR assay. Sourced from immuneACCESS, this table was stored by TCRdb with only in-frame sequences that have V and J called. A share of the clones is absent; for the studies checked, an unresolved V gene accounts for under half, and the remainder has no known explanation. The sample table contains around 700,000 clones; only one count was recorded for under 95% of them. Of the sample, approximately 22% falls within the top ten clones. The sequenced sample consisted of naive CD8+ T cells sorted from blood. What this sample's cell subset or site label stands for: CD45RA+CCR7+. The receptors derive from a man aged 25 to 40 in good health.

V gene TRBV5-1 combines with J gene TRBJ2-1; TRBD2 matches at 13 bases. The CDR3 is 17 amino acids. Germline V gene lookup returns CDR1 SGHRS and CDR2 YFSETQ. V was pared by 4 bases and J by 5 bases, with 9 bases of the junction left unmatched. The CDR3 loop reads CASSPGTSGNQHNEQFF. CDR3 nucleotide sequence: TGCGCCAGCAGCCCGGGGACTAGCGGGAACCAACACAATGAGCAGTTCTTC.

The J gene is TRBJ2-7, the V gene TRBV11-2; the D gene is possibly TRBD2 (6 bases). In germline, CDR1 is SGHAT, CDR2 FQNNGV. Trimming pared 4 bases from V and 11 bases from J, leaving 21 bases between. The length of the CDR3 is 14 residues. The CDR3 DNA follows: TGTGCCAGCAGCTCCCACTTGGGGGGACTCAGGAAGTACTTC. Translation: CASSSHLGGLRKYF.

J is TRBJ2-1 and V is TRBV27; weak D call: TRBD2 (5 bases). This CDR3 contains 14 residues. Germline assignment: CDR1 MNHEY and CDR2 SMNVEV (reference sequence). The ends were cut back, 4 bases at V and 0 bases at J, with 7 bases in the middle. The CDR3 DNA sequence: TGTGCCAGCAGTTCACTAGGCTCCTACAATGAGCAGTTCTTC. Translating it yields CASSSLGSYNEQFF.

The V call is TRBV30, the J call TRBJ2-2; D remains ambiguous. The CDR3 runs to 14 residues. The germline gives CDR1 GTSNPN, CDR2 SVGIG (reference sequence). V was clipped by 4 bases and J by 6 bases, with 15 bases between them. CDR3 bases: TGTGCCTGGATTTCGGTGTTGGCCCCCGGGGAGCTGTTTTTT. Amino acids: CAWISVLAPGELFF.

The genes are TRBV7-9 and TRBJ1-1; D is perhaps TRBD1 (5 bases). The ends were cut back, 3 bases at V and 5 bases at J, with 19 bases in the middle. CDR3 length: 16 amino acids. From germline, CDR1 is SEHNR and CDR2 FQNEAQ (reference sequence). The CDR3, as DNA: TGTGCCAGCAGCTTCTGGGGTGGGGCCCCTCCGACTGAAGCTTTCTTT. Protein sequence: CASSFWGGAPPTEAFF.

The CDR3 loop is CAGSFSGKETQYF. CDR3 nucleotide sequence: TGTGCCGGATCTTTTAGCGGGAAAGAGACCCAGTACTTC. The gene calls are TRBV7-9 and TRBJ2-5; 8 nucleotides align to TRBD2. V shed 11 bases, J shed 3 bases, and the junction held 8 bases outside the gene matches. Germline V CDR1 and CDR2: SEHNR, FQNEAQ (reference sequence). The CDR3 is 13 residues long.

J is TRBJ2-3 and V is TRBV7-6, with D possibly TRBD1 on 5 matching bases. The CDR3 extends over 14 amino acids. V lost 2 bases and J 4 bases, leaving 10 bases between the germline ends. Germline V gene data show CDR1 as SGHVS and CDR2 as FNYEAQ. The CDR3 sequence is CASSLIIGADTQYF. The DNA of the CDR3 is TGTGCCAGCAGCTTAATCATAGGGGCAGATACGCAGTATTTT.